This T cell receptor (beta chain) was recorded in a study of shared clonotypes between healthy human individuals. At the level of the study: Donors had three CD4 naive, three CD4 memory, two CD8 naive and one CD8 memory plate apiece. The study's findings and limits: Large depth notwithstanding, sorted-subset sequencing proved incomplete by rarefaction.

For this clone: Its antigen is unknown.

The authors split each subset's genomic DNA evenly across several immunoSEQ plates. Libraries were prepared by immunoSEQ multiplex PCR; TCRdb keeps only in-frame clonotypes and omits some of them. The repertoire consists of about 2.3 million clones, with around 90% occurring once and the leading ten covering about 0.36%. Germline loops: CDR1 SGHNT, CDR2 YENEEA. The CDR3 has 17 amino acids. Unmatched junction bases numbered 11, after V lost 4 bases and J lost 4 bases. The gene calls are TRBV11-3 and TRBJ2-1; 9 bases line up with TRBD2. Sequencing was carried out using naive CD4+ T cells from PBMCs. As to subset: CD45RA+ positively selected. The clonotype comes from a young man in good health. Some clones in this sample may be carry-over from other donors' samples. CDR3 bases: TGTGCCAGCAGCTCAGCCACTCCGGGACTAGCTTACAATGAGCAGTTCTTC. It codes for CASSSATPGLAYNEQFF. The full variable domain, its missing parts supplied by reference TRBV11-3 and TRBJ2-1, is EAGVVQSPRYKIIEKKQPVAFWCNPISGHNTLYWYLQNLGQGPELLIRYENEEAVDDSQLPKDRFSAERLKGVDSTLKIQPAELGDSAVYLCASSSATPGLAYNEQFFGPGTRLTVL.